What follows are 25 T cell receptor beta chains derived from one specimen sequenced in a study of blood T cell repertoires in COVID-19. Libraries were prepared by immunoSEQ multiplex PCR; TCRdb keeps only in-frame clonotypes and omits some of them. This table holds about 320,000 clones, around 90% found once. The specimen was peripheral blood. These receptors were taken from a man between 18 and 29 years old who had recovered from COVID-19.

This rearrangement joins TRBV4-3 to TRBJ2-6, with D maybe TRBD1 (5 bases). CDR1 is LGHNA and CDR2 is YSLEER in the germline V gene. Trimming pared 0 bases from V and 4 bases from J, leaving 10 bases between. The CDR3 has 16 residues. CDR3 region: CASSQEPGRGANVLTF. CDR3 in DNA: TGCGCCAGCAGCCAAGAACCAGGGCGAGGGGCCAACGTCCTGACTTTC.

About this clone itself: Additional DNA sequences in this sample encode the identical CDR3. The rearrangement links TRBV19 to TRBJ1-2; D is unresolved. The germline gives CDR1 LNHDA, CDR2 SQIVND (reference sequence). V gave up 3 bases and J gave up 2 bases, with 10 bases separating them. The CDR3 totals 14 residues. The CDR3 sequence: CASSIGGLNYGYTF. As DNA, the CDR3 is TGTGCCAGTAGTATTGGCGGGCTGAACTATGGCTACACCTTC.

This chain connects TRBV27 to TRBJ1-6; possible D gene TRBD1, 6 bases. The CDR3 is 17 residues long. Germline V gene lookup returns CDR1 MNHEY and CDR2 SMNVEV (reference sequence). Trimming left V 5 bases short and J 10 bases short, with 24 bases between. The CDR3 sequence is CASSHPGQPTKDSPLHF. CDR3 DNA: TGTGCCAGCAGTCACCCCGGACAGCCGACTAAGGACTCACCCCTCCACTTT.

The J gene is TRBJ1-1, the V gene TRBV27; D gene ambiguous. V gave up 0 bases and J gave up 10 bases, with 12 bases separating them. The germline V gene encodes CDR1 MNHEY and CDR2 SMNVEV (reference sequence). CDR3 length: 13 amino acids. Here the CDR3 DNA reads TGTGCCAGCAGTTTATCCCCGCGAGTCGGAGCTTTCTTT. Translated: CASSLSPRVGAFF.

The V call is TRBV25-1, the J call TRBJ1-2; 8 bases are shared with TRBD1. The CDR3 runs 16 residues. The germline CDR1 and CDR2 sequences are MGHDK and SYGVNS. V shed 3 bases and J 8 bases; nucleotides not matched to a gene: 14. The CDR3 sequence: CASSDTPTGDLRGYTF. The CDR3, as DNA: TGTGCCAGCAGTGATACGCCGACAGGGGATCTGCGAGGCTACACCTTC.

This clone appeared a few times. The gene calls are TRBV2 and TRBJ1-6; D unclear. This CDR3 is 15 amino acids long. Trimming pared 6 bases from V and 4 bases from J, leaving 13 bases between. Germline CDR1 reads SNHLY; CDR2 reads FYNNEI. CDR3 bases: TGTGCCAGCAGAGCTTATAGTGTTTATAATTCACCCCTCCACTTT. Residues: CASRAYSVYNSPLHF.

The genes are TRBV6-5 and TRBJ1-1, with D hard to call. V was trimmed by 7 bases and J by 6 bases, leaving 15 bases between them. Germline V gives CDR1 MNHEY, CDR2 SVGAGI. The CDR3 runs to 13 residues. The CDR3 is CASTAVAGPEAFF. In DNA, the CDR3 is TGTGCCAGCACCGCCGTGGCAGGCCCTGAAGCTTTCTTT.

The rearrangement links TRBV9 to TRBJ2-5; D possibly corresponds to TRBD1 (6 bases). Trimming stripped 0 bases from V and 2 bases from J, with 8 bases between. There are 14 residues in the CDR3. From germline, CDR1 is SGDLS and CDR2 YYNGEE. CDR3 bases: TGTGCCAGCAGCGTAGAAGGGGGTCAAGAGACCCAGTACTTC. Its protein product is CASSVEGGQETQYF.

The chain links TRBV6-6 to TRBJ2-7; 10 positions agree with TRBD1. CDR3 size: 14 residues. Germline V gene lookup returns CDR1 MNHNY and CDR2 SVGAGI (reference sequence). J was trimmed by 3 bases and V by 6 bases; bases with no gene match: 5. The CDR3 here is CASRPGQGGYEQYF. The CDR3 nucleotides read TGTGCCAGCAGACCCGGACAGGGGGGCTACGAGCAGTACTTC.

The V call is TRBV5-1, the J call TRBJ1-2; possibly TRBD1 for D (6 bases). The V gene lost 4 bases and the J gene lost 6 bases, with 16 bases spanning the gap. Germline CDR1 is SGHRS and CDR2 is YFSETQ. The CDR3 runs 14 residues. CDR3 protein: CASSPGGARDGYTF. The CDR3 region has the DNA TGCGCCAGCAGCCCGGGGGGGGCGCGGGATGGCTACACCTTC.

The table lists this clone with a count of one. The genes are TRBV27 and TRBJ2-3; possible D gene TRBD2, 5 bases. Germline assignment: CDR1 MNHEY and CDR2 SMNVEV (reference sequence). The ends were cut back, 7 bases at V and 6 bases at J, with 5 bases in the middle. CDR3 length: 10 residues. The CDR3 DNA is TGTGCCAGCAAGCGGGATACGCAGTATTTT. It is translated as CASKRDTQYF.

The rearrangement joins TRBV14 to TRBJ2-7, with TRBD1 matching 7 bases. Per germline, CDR1 SGHDN and CDR2 FVKESK. V lost 3 bases, J lost 0 bases, and 5 bases stayed unmatched. CDR3 length: 15 residues. The CDR3 sequence: CASSQWDRSSYEQYF. The CDR3 DNA is TGTGCCAGCAGCCAGTGGGACAGAAGCTCCTACGAGCAGTACTTC.

The chain links TRBV7-9 to TRBJ2-3; TRBD1 agrees at 9 bases. V dropped 5 bases and J dropped 2; count of bases not matched to a gene: 5. The germline V gene has CDR1 SEHNR and CDR2 FQNEAQ (reference sequence). The length of the CDR3 is 15 residues. The CDR3 DNA reads TGTGCCAGCAGCCATAGGACAGGGGACACAGATACGCAGTATTTT. It codes for CASSHRTGDTDTQYF.

The gene calls are TRBV3-1 (or the pseudogene TRBV3-2) and TRBJ2-7, with 11 bases lining up with TRBD1. The length of the CDR3 is 15 residues. Trimming took 3 bases from V and 6 from J; bases not matched to a gene: 7. Germline CDR1 reads LGHDT; CDR2 reads YNNKEL (reference sequence). The CDR3 DNA reads as TGTGCCAGCAGCCATTCCGGACAGGGGGCGCCCGAGCAGTACTTC. This codes for CASSHSGQGAPEQYF.

This chain joins TRBV4-1 and TRBJ2-7; the D gene is possibly TRBD1 (6 bases). Trimming removed 3 bases at V and 3 bases at J, with 9 bases between. Per germline, CDR1 MGHRA and CDR2 YSYEKL. This CDR3 comprises 13 residues. CDR3 bases: TGCGCCAGCAGCCAGGCGGACAGCTACGAGCAGTACTTC. Protein sequence: CASSQADSYEQYF.

The chain uses TRBV4-2 and TRBJ2-7; no definite D call. CDR1 and CDR2 (germline): LGHNA, YNFKEQ. V lost 3 bases to trimming and J lost 0 bases, with 12 bases between them. The CDR3 has 15 amino acids. CDR3 coding DNA: TGTGCCAGCAGCCAGCTTATCCTAGGCTCCTACGAGCAGTACTTC. It encodes CASSQLILGSYEQYF.

In this sample, this clone turned up a few times. This chain joins TRBV19 and TRBJ2-1, with 8 bases identical to TRBD2. CDR3 length: 18 residues. V was pared by 2 bases and J by 6 bases, with 15 bases of the junction left unmatched. CDR1 is LNHDA and CDR2 is SQIVND in the germline V gene (reference sequence). The CDR3 reads CASSIWPLEAGARNEQFF. DNA of the CDR3: TGTGCCAGTAGTATATGGCCTCTTGAAGCGGGAGCTCGCAATGAGCAGTTCTTC. The full variable domain, its missing parts supplied by reference TRBV19 and TRBJ2-1, is DGGITQSPKYLFRKEGQNVTLSCEQNLNHDAMYWYRQDPGQGLRLIYYSQIVNDFQKGDIAEGYSVSREKKESFPLTVTSAQKNPTAFYLCASSIWPLEAGARNEQFFGPGTRLTVL.

This chain connects TRBV19 to TRBJ2-5; 9 nucleotides align to TRBD1. The CDR3 runs 13 residues. The V gene's germline CDR1 is LNHDA and CDR2 SQIVND (reference sequence). V lost 9 bases and J lost 4; bases outside the gene matches: 6. The chain's CDR3 is CASSTGGRETQYF. DNA of the CDR3: TGTGCCAGCTCAACAGGGGGCAGAGAGACCCAGTACTTC. Variable domain in full (rest from reference TRBV19 and TRBJ2-5): DGGITQSPKYLFRKEGQNVTLSCEQNLNHDAMYWYRQDPGQGLRLIYYSQIVNDFQKGDIAEGYSVSREKKESFPLTVTSAQKNPTAFYLCASSTGGRETQYFGPGTRLLVL.

The CDR3 reads CASSYSDSSYEQYF. The DNA of the CDR3 is TGTGCCAGCAGTTACTCGGACAGCTCCTACGAGCAGTACTTC. V and J are TRBV6-2 or TRBV6-3 and TRBJ2-7, with D possibly matching TRBD1 (6 bases). The CDR3 is 14 residues long. The V end lost 0 bases, the J end lost 0 bases, and 6 bases lay between the germline ends. CDR1 MNHEY and CDR2 SVGEGT come from the germline V gene.

The genes are TRBV6-5 and TRBJ1-2, with D tentatively TRBD1 (5 bases). The CDR3 runs 12 residues. V was pared by 10 bases and J by 8 bases, with 17 bases between. The germline V gene has CDR1 MNHEY and CDR2 SVGAGI. CDR3 loop: CAIRWDSEGYTF. The CDR3 bases are TGTGCCATTCGGTGGGACTCGGAAGGCTACACCTTC.

This chain uses TRBV19 with TRBJ2-7; 9 nucleotides agree with TRBD1. The germline V gene encodes CDR1 LNHDA and CDR2 SQIVND (reference sequence). The V gene end was trimmed by 10 bases and the J gene end by 4 bases; junction bases not matched to a gene: 11. The CDR3 spans 14 residues. The CDR3 DNA is TGTGCCACCGGCCCCGGGACAGGGCAGTACGAGCAGTACTTC. Amino acid sequence: CATGPGTGQYEQYF.

V is TRBV6-5 and J is TRBJ2-2; D is perhaps TRBD1 (6 bases). This CDR3 contains 12 residues. V was clipped by 5 bases and J by 9 bases, with 10 bases between them. The germline gives CDR1 MNHEY, CDR2 SVGAGI. The CDR3 coding sequence is TGTGCCAGCAGTAACACAGGGCGGGAGCTGTTTTTT. Its translation: CASSNTGRELFF.

The genes are TRBV4-1 and TRBJ2-5, with TRBD2 matching 7 bases. Germline lookup yields CDR1 MGHRA and CDR2 YSYEKL. This CDR3 is built from 15 residues. V dropped 4 bases and J dropped 5; count of bases not matched to a gene: 10. This CDR3 reads CASSLSGLVGETQYF. The CDR3 bases are TGCGCCAGCAGCCTCAGCGGACTAGTCGGTGAGACCCAGTACTTC.

The rearrangement uses TRBV5-1 and TRBJ2-1; 9 positions match TRBD1. Germline-derived CDR1 and CDR2 are SGHRS and YFSETQ. The CDR3 contains 15 residues. The junction had 3 bases not matched to a gene; V was cut back by 1 base and J by 4 bases. DNA of the CDR3: TGCGCCAGCAGCTTGCCACAGGGGGCTTACAATGAGCAGTTCTTC. It codes for CASSLPQGAYNEQFF.

This clone was detected a few times. This rearrangement joins TRBV3-1 (or the pseudogene TRBV3-2) to TRBJ2-1; TRBD2 might be the D (5 bases). Between the trimmed V and J ends, which lost 4 bases and 0 bases, there was a span of 13 bases. There are 16 residues in the CDR3. The germline V gene has CDR1 LGHDT and CDR2 YNNKEL (reference sequence). The CDR3 loop reads CASSPKRRSSYNEQFF. CDR3 nucleotides: TGTGCCAGCAGCCCTAAGCGGAGGAGCTCCTACAATGAGCAGTTCTTC.